This TCR beta chain was captured in a study of cytomegalovirus exposure and HLA in healthy donors. Study observations and caveats: Several of the most significant clusters were apparently associated with common viral pathogens in a later analysis.

Points on this clone: Its specificity is unknown.

This PCR relied on a set of 60 Vbeta primers and 13 Jbeta primers. This table comes from immunoSEQ multiplex PCR, and its TCRdb copy is limited to in-frame clones, with some not included. The sample carries 85,000 to 120,000 clones, around 77% recorded once. The junction had 10 bases not matched to a gene; V was cut back by 9 bases and J by 4 bases. The CDR3 has 14 residues. The origin of this receptor is a male donor in good health and CMV-seropositive. The gene calls are TRBV5-3 and TRBJ1-5, with TRBD1 matching over 7 bases. TRBV5-3 is designated an ORF whose function remains uncertain. Sequencing input: PBMCs. CDR3 residues: CATLQDRANQPQHF. The CDR3 DNA reads TGTGCCACCCTACAAGACAGGGCAAATCAGCCCCAGCATTTT.